These T cell receptor beta chains were read from a single sample in a study of cytomegalovirus exposure and HLA in healthy donors. Data came from immunoSEQ multiplex PCR; TCRdb stores just in-frame clones and leaves some out. Its clone listing holds roughly 120,000 clones. The source material was PBMCs. These receptors originate from a man between 35 and 55 years old in good health and CMV-seropositive. CDR3s include the opening cysteine and the closing phenylalanine or tryptophan. Each record gives: J gene, V gene, CDR3 length, D gene, CDR3 protein, CDR3 DNA. D genes are given only for firm matches.

j_call: TRBJ2-7
v_call: TRBV2
cdr3_length: 14
d_call: .
cdr3_aa: CASSYQGQSYEQYF
cdr3_nt: TGTGCCAGCAGTTATCAGGGGCAATCCTACGAGCAGTACTTC

j_call: TRBJ2-2
v_call: TRBV19
cdr3_length: 16
d_call: TRBD2
cdr3_aa: CASSAMTSGNPGELFF
cdr3_nt: TGTGCCAGTAGTGCGATGACTAGCGGGAACCCCGGGGAGCTGTTTTTT

j_call: TRBJ1-4
v_call: TRBV4-3
cdr3_length: 16
d_call: .
cdr3_aa: CASSQDLGRNNEKLFF
cdr3_nt: TGCGCCAGCAGCCAAGATCTAGGCCGGAATAATGAAAAACTGTTTTTT

j_call: TRBJ2-7
v_call: TRBV12-5
cdr3_length: 13
d_call: TRBD1
cdr3_aa: CASSRDRVHEQYF
cdr3_nt: TGTGCTAGTTCCCGGGACAGGGTCCACGAGCAGTACTTC

j_call: TRBJ1-1
v_call: TRBV18
cdr3_length: 14
d_call: TRBD1
cdr3_aa: CASSPDRMNTEAFF
cdr3_nt: TGTGCCAGCTCACCGGACAGGATGAACACTGAAGCTTTCTTT

j_call: TRBJ2-1
v_call: TRBV9
cdr3_length: 15
d_call: .
cdr3_aa: CASSVSGEPYNEQFF
cdr3_nt: TGTGCCAGCAGCGTCTCAGGGGAGCCCTACAATGAGCAGTTCTTC

j_call: TRBJ2-1
v_call: TRBV28
cdr3_length: 15
d_call: TRBD1
cdr3_aa: CASSSPGQAPPRWFF
cdr3_nt: TGTGCCAGCAGTTCACCGGGACAGGCGCCCCCCAGGTGGTTCTTC

j_call: TRBJ2-1
v_call: TRBV30
cdr3_length: 13
d_call: TRBD2
cdr3_aa: CAWNPLAGNEQFF
cdr3_nt: TGTGCCTGGAATCCCCTAGCGGGAAATGAGCAGTTCTTC

j_call: TRBJ2-1
v_call: TRBV7-3
cdr3_length: 14
d_call: TRBD2
cdr3_aa: CASRAGLVGDEQFF
cdr3_nt: TGTGCCAGCAGAGCGGGACTAGTGGGGGATGAGCAGTTCTTC

j_call: TRBJ2-7
v_call: TRBV28
cdr3_length: 13
d_call: TRBD1
cdr3_aa: CASSGDRSTAQYF
cdr3_nt: TGTGCCAGCAGTGGGGACAGGTCTACGGCGCAGTACTTC

j_call: TRBJ2-7
v_call: TRBV27
cdr3_length: 15
d_call: TRBD1
cdr3_aa: CASTENGQGRYEQYF
cdr3_nt: TGTGCCAGCACTGAAAATGGACAGGGTCGGTACGAGCAGTACTTC

j_call: TRBJ1-5
v_call: TRBV6-1
cdr3_length: 13
d_call: .
cdr3_aa: CASSAKPSRPQHF
cdr3_nt: TGTGCCAGCAGTGCTAAACCGAGTCGGCCCCAGCATTTT

j_call: TRBJ2-7
v_call: TRBV20-1
cdr3_length: 11
d_call: .
cdr3_aa: CSARLVYEQYF
cdr3_nt: TGCAGCGCTAGACTAGTTTACGAGCAGTACTTC

j_call: TRBJ1-6
v_call: TRBV5-1
cdr3_length: 17
d_call: .
cdr3_aa: CASSLQTQALSNSPLHF
cdr3_nt: TGCGCCAGCAGCTTGCAAACCCAAGCGCTTTCAAATTCACCCCTCCACTTT

j_call: TRBJ2-1
v_call: TRBV27
cdr3_length: 16
d_call: TRBD1
cdr3_aa: CASSSPGTGGVDEQFF
cdr3_nt: TGTGCCAGCAGTTCTCCCGGGACAGGGGGCGTCGATGAGCAGTTCTTC

j_call: TRBJ1-1
v_call: TRBV5-4
cdr3_length: 16
d_call: TRBD1
cdr3_aa: CASSLERQGVDTEAFF
cdr3_nt: TGTGCCAGCAGCTTGGAGCGACAGGGGGTAGACACTGAAGCTTTCTTT

j_call: TRBJ2-1
v_call: TRBV7-9
cdr3_length: 15
d_call: .
cdr3_aa: CASSLAGSSANEQFF
cdr3_nt: TGTGCCAGCAGCTTAGCGGGTTCGAGCGCCAATGAGCAGTTCTTC

j_call: TRBJ2-1
v_call: TRBV7-9
cdr3_length: 15
d_call: .
cdr3_aa: CASSFSEEVNNEQFF
cdr3_nt: TGTGCCAGCAGCTTTAGCGAGGAGGTTAACAATGAGCAGTTCTTC

j_call: TRBJ1-1
v_call: TRBV10-2
cdr3_length: 16
d_call: .
cdr3_aa: CASSDMPRRGDTEAFF
cdr3_nt: TGCGCCAGCAGTGATATGCCGAGGCGCGGGGACACTGAAGCTTTCTTT

j_call: TRBJ2-7
v_call: TRBV9
cdr3_length: 14
d_call: TRBD2
cdr3_aa: CASSDERLAGEQYF
cdr3_nt: TGTGCCAGCAGCGACGAAAGACTAGCGGGGGAGCAGTACTTC

j_call: TRBJ2-3
v_call: TRBV10-2
cdr3_length: 13
d_call: .
cdr3_aa: CASSESYTDTQYF
cdr3_nt: TGCGCCAGCAGTGAGTCATATACAGATACGCAGTATTTT

j_call: TRBJ2-1
v_call: TRBV4-1
cdr3_length: 14
d_call: TRBD2
cdr3_aa: CASSLPGLAGEQFF
cdr3_nt: TGCGCCAGCAGCCTCCCGGGACTAGCTGGCGAGCAGTTCTTC

j_call: TRBJ2-1
v_call: TRBV10-3
cdr3_length: 15
d_call: TRBD2
cdr3_aa: CAIRRLAGGGNEQFF
cdr3_nt: TGTGCCATACGCAGACTAGCGGGAGGAGGAAATGAGCAGTTCTTC

j_call: TRBJ2-7
v_call: TRBV4-3
cdr3_length: 17
d_call: .
cdr3_aa: CASSPEFVGSPSYEQYF
cdr3_nt: TGCGCCAGCAGCCCTGAGTTTGTGGGGAGCCCCTCCTACGAGCAGTACTTC

j_call: TRBJ2-1
v_call: TRBV2
cdr3_length: 15
d_call: .
cdr3_aa: CASKERSGGSNEQFF
cdr3_nt: TGTGCCAGCAAAGAACGATCAGGGGGGAGCAATGAGCAGTTCTTC

j_call: TRBJ2-7
v_call: TRBV6-6
cdr3_length: 13
d_call: .
cdr3_aa: CASSYSDSYEQYF
cdr3_nt: TGTGCCAGCAGTTACTCGGACAGTTACGAGCAGTACTTC

j_call: TRBJ2-3
v_call: TRBV7-2
cdr3_length: 12
d_call: .
cdr3_aa: CASSPYTDTQYF
cdr3_nt: TGTGCCAGCAGCCCCTACACAGATACGCAGTATTTT

j_call: TRBJ2-2
v_call: TRBV2
cdr3_length: 16
d_call: .
cdr3_aa: CASSELGGAVTGELFF
cdr3_nt: TGTGCCAGCAGTGAACTGGGGGGGGCGGTCACCGGGGAGCTGTTTTTT

j_call: TRBJ2-2
v_call: TRBV30
cdr3_length: 16
d_call: TRBD2
cdr3_aa: CAWSARWRGANGELFF
cdr3_nt: TGTGCCTGGAGCGCCCGGTGGCGGGGGGCGAACGGGGAGCTGTTTTTT

j_call: TRBJ2-5
v_call: TRBV7-3
cdr3_length: 13
d_call: .
cdr3_aa: CASSQAGGETQYF
cdr3_nt: TGTGCCAGCAGCCAAGCTGGAGGGGAGACCCAGTACTTC

j_call: TRBJ1-1
v_call: TRBV7-9
cdr3_length: 12
d_call: .
cdr3_aa: CASSFTGTEAFF
cdr3_nt: TGTGCCAGCAGCTTTACAGGCACTGAAGCTTTCTTT

j_call: TRBJ2-3
v_call: TRBV27
cdr3_length: 13
d_call: .
cdr3_aa: CAAGGGRSDTQYF
cdr3_nt: TGTGCCGCTGGGGGGGGGCGTTCAGATACGCAGTATTTT

j_call: TRBJ1-5
v_call: TRBV19
cdr3_length: 15
d_call: TRBD1
cdr3_aa: CASTPSIGTGGNWHF
cdr3_nt: TGTGCCAGTACCCCCAGTATCGGGACAGGGGGCAATTGGCATTTT

j_call: TRBJ2-7
v_call: TRBV2
cdr3_length: 15
d_call: .
cdr3_aa: CASSLDSAFSYEQYF
cdr3_nt: TGTGCCAGCAGTCTTGACAGCGCCTTCTCCTACGAGCAGTACTTC

j_call: TRBJ2-1
v_call: TRBV11-3
cdr3_length: 14
d_call: .
cdr3_aa: CASSLMGYYNEQFF
cdr3_nt: TGTGCCAGCAGCTTAATGGGCTACTACAATGAGCAGTTCTTC

j_call: TRBJ1-2
v_call: TRBV9
cdr3_length: 14
d_call: TRBD1
cdr3_aa: CASSTGTGFYGYTF
cdr3_nt: TGTGCCAGCAGCACCGGGACAGGGTTCTATGGCTACACCTTC

j_call: TRBJ1-2
v_call: TRBV6-5
cdr3_length: 14
d_call: TRBD1
cdr3_aa: CASSEGATGTGYTF
cdr3_nt: TGTGCCAGCAGTGAAGGGGCGACAGGGACTGGCTACACCTTC

j_call: TRBJ2-1
v_call: TRBV5-5
cdr3_length: 15
d_call: TRBD2
cdr3_aa: CASSLHEGLEGEQFF
cdr3_nt: TGTGCCAGCAGCTTGCATGAAGGACTAGAGGGAGAGCAGTTCTTC

j_call: TRBJ1-5
v_call: TRBV27
cdr3_length: 17
d_call: .
cdr3_aa: CASGILGRHAGGQPQHF
cdr3_nt: TGTGCCAGCGGAATTTTAGGACGGCACGCGGGGGGTCAGCCCCAGCATTTT

j_call: TRBJ2-2
v_call: TRBV5-6
cdr3_length: 15
d_call: TRBD2
cdr3_aa: CASSLDGRAYGELFF
cdr3_nt: TGTGCCAGCAGCTTGGACGGGAGGGCCTACGGGGAGCTGTTTTTT

j_call: TRBJ2-3
v_call: TRBV6-1
cdr3_length: 15
d_call: TRBD2
cdr3_aa: CANRPGSGRADTQYF
cdr3_nt: TGTGCCAACCGTCCCGGGAGCGGGAGGGCAGATACGCAGTATTTT

j_call: TRBJ1-2
v_call: TRBV9
cdr3_length: 17
d_call: .
cdr3_aa: CASSVPRWGPIKDGYTF
cdr3_nt: TGTGCCAGCAGCGTGCCAAGGTGGGGGCCGATAAAGGATGGCTACACCTTC

j_call: TRBJ1-1
v_call: TRBV28
cdr3_length: 13
d_call: TRBD1
cdr3_aa: CASTLGLGQDAFF
cdr3_nt: TGTGCCAGCACCCTTGGACTGGGACAGGATGCTTTCTTT

j_call: TRBJ2-7
v_call: TRBV4-1
cdr3_length: 16
d_call: .
cdr3_aa: CASSQGYPTGHYEQYF
cdr3_nt: TGCGCCAGCAGCCAAGGCTATCCGACAGGACACTACGAGCAGTACTTC

j_call: TRBJ1-2
v_call: TRBV6-5
cdr3_length: 13
d_call: TRBD1
cdr3_aa: CASSFDRVYGYTF
cdr3_nt: TGTGCCAGCAGCTTTGACAGGGTGTATGGCTACACCTTC

j_call: TRBJ1-1
v_call: TRBV6-5
cdr3_length: 13
d_call: .
cdr3_aa: CASTLLRSGEAFF
cdr3_nt: TGTGCCAGCACCCTCCTACGCAGCGGTGAAGCTTTCTTT

j_call: TRBJ1-2
v_call: TRBV9
cdr3_length: 17
d_call: .
cdr3_aa: CASSMFKVPPRRYGYTF
cdr3_nt: TGTGCCAGCAGCATGTTTAAGGTTCCACCGCGGAGATATGGCTACACCTTC

j_call: TRBJ1-2
v_call: TRBV2
cdr3_length: 15
d_call: .
cdr3_aa: CASRENTSRRYGYTF
cdr3_nt: TGTGCCAGCAGAGAGAATACGTCCCGGAGGTATGGCTACACCTTC

j_call: TRBJ1-5
v_call: TRBV2
cdr3_length: 14
d_call: .
cdr3_aa: CASSAQGPNQPQHF
cdr3_nt: TGTGCCAGCAGTGCACAGGGACCGAATCAGCCCCAGCATTTT

j_call: TRBJ2-1
v_call: TRBV9
cdr3_length: 17
d_call: .
cdr3_aa: CASSSQRTSPSYNEQFF
cdr3_nt: TGTGCCAGCAGCTCCCAGAGGACAAGCCCCTCCTACAATGAGCAGTTCTTC

j_call: TRBJ2-5
v_call: TRBV23-1
cdr3_length: 17
d_call: TRBD1
cdr3_aa: CASSQGTGGVRQETQYF
cdr3_nt: TGCGCCAGCAGTCAGGGGACAGGGGGCGTTAGGCAAGAGACCCAGTACTTC